The present TCR beta chain was sequenced within a study of HIV-infected patients and healthy controls. J was trimmed by 4 bases and V by 3 bases; bases with no gene match: 16. CDR1 is KGHSH, CDR2 LQKENI, per germline. The CDR3 length is 18 residues. Whole blood was used without fractionation, so all unsorted peripheral T cells were included. Reverse transcription used about 500 ng RNA and constant-region primers for alpha and beta. Separate chain-specific third strand synthesis with multiplexing indices produced the alpha and beta libraries. MiXCR was run by TCRdb on the 5' RACE reads, yielding one entry per CDR3 protein. Among around 21,000 distinct CDR3 sequences listed, about 8.9% were seen once.

This chain links TRBV18 with TRBJ2-5, with TRBD1 identical over 8 bases. The sample taken for sequencing was blood. This clonotype was sampled from an adult in good health. CDR3: CASSPNRRTGIYVETQYF. The CDR3 DNA reads as TGTGCCAGCTCACCCAACCGAAGGACAGGGATCTACGTAGAGACCCAGTACTTC.